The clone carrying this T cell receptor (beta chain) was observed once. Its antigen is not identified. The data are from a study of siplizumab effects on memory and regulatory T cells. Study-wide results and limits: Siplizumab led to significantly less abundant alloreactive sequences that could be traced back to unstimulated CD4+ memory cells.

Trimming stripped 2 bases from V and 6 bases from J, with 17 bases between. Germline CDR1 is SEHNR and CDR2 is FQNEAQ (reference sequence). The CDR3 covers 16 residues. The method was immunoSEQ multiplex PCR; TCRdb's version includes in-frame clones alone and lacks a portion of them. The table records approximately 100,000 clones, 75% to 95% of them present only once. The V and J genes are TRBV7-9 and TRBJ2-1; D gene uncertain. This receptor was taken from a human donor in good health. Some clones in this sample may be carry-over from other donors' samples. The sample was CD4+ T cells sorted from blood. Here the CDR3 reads CASSLRETRHSNEQFF. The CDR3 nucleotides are TGTGCCAGCAGCTTAAGAGAGACACGACACTCCAATGAGCAGTTCTTC.